This entry lists 8 T cell receptor beta chains sequenced from one sample in a study of regulatory dendritic cells for organ transplantation. The table came from immunoSEQ multiplex PCR; TCRdb's copy has only in-frame clones and leaves some out. The data show more than 35,000 clones, with around nine tenths seen just once and around 0.11% held by the top ten. Sequences were obtained from naive CD8+ T cells from blood. Documented subset: CD45RA+ naive T cells. These receptors were collected from a human donor in good health.

The chain combines TRBV7-2 with TRBJ1-1, with D hard to call. The CDR3 extends over 15 amino acids. Germline V gene lookup returns CDR1 SGHTA and CDR2 FQGNSA. V lost 5 bases and J 8 bases, leaving 21 bases between the germline ends. In nucleotides, the CDR3 is TGTGCCAGCAGCATAAACAGAGACTACCCCGTAGAAGCTTTCTTT. It is translated as CASSINRDYPVEAFF.

This sequence joins TRBV2 and TRBJ2-7; TRBD1 matches 7 bases. The CDR3 has 15 residues. Germline CDR1 is SNHLY and CDR2 is FYNNEI. The CDR3 reads CATVGSAQGQGEQYF. In nucleotides, the CDR3 is TGTGCTACGGTCGGGTCGGCACAGGGGCAAGGAGAGCAGTACTTC.

This rearrangement joins TRBV28 to TRBJ2-3, with 8 bases that match TRBD1. The CDR3 covers 13 residues. In germline, CDR1 is MDHEN, CDR2 SYDVKM. Here the CDR3 reads CANRDRRTDTQYF. The CDR3 coding sequence is TGTGCGAACCGGGACAGGCGCACAGATACGCAGTATTTT.

CDR3 amino acids: CASTPQVGTRETQYF. For the CDR3, the DNA is TGTGCCAGCACCCCCCAGGTCGGGACGAGAGAGACCCAGTACTTC. The V gene is TRBV6-5, the J gene TRBJ2-5, with D possibly being TRBD1 or TRBD2 (5 bases each). V dropped 7 bases and J dropped 4 bases, with 19 bases sitting between them. The germline V gene encodes CDR1 MNHEY and CDR2 SVGAGI. There are 15 residues in the CDR3.

The chain couples TRBV4-2 to TRBJ1-5; 9 bases agree with TRBD1. Germline V gene data show CDR1 as LGHNA and CDR2 as YNFKEQ. The CDR3 extends over 15 amino acids. Trimming removed 1 base from V and 4 bases from J; junction bases left unmatched: 2. The CDR3 protein is CASSQVGQGNQPQHF. The CDR3 coding sequence is TGTGCCAGCAGCCAAGTGGGACAGGGAAATCAGCCCCAGCATTTT.

The CDR3, as DNA: TGTGCCAGCAGTTCGAACCCGACAGGGCCTATTGGGGGCTACACCTTC. Translation: CASSSNPTGPIGGYTF. V gene TRBV27 combines with J gene TRBJ1-2; 7 bases are a match to TRBD1. Germline-derived CDR1 and CDR2 are MNHEY and SMNVEV (reference sequence). There are 16 residues in the CDR3. The V segment lost 4 bases and the J segment 8 bases; nucleotides outside the gene matches: 16.

The rearrangement joins TRBV4-2 to TRBJ2-3, with D perhaps matching TRBD2 (5 bases). Trimming shortened V by 4 bases and J by 4 bases, and 18 bases separated the two germline ends. The CDR3 runs 16 residues. Germline assignment: CDR1 LGHNA and CDR2 YNFKEQ. The CDR3 DNA is TGTGCCAGCAGCCCCGAGGTCTTTCTAGCCTCAGATACGCAGTATTTT. Translated, it gives CASSPEVFLASDTQYF.

CDR3 residues: CAWSPGQGEAFF. The CDR3 region has the DNA TGTGCCTGGAGTCCGGGACAAGGGGAAGCTTTCTTT. The chain joins TRBV30 to TRBJ1-1; possibly TRBD1 for D (6 bases). The CDR3 is made up of 12 amino acids. The V end lost 2 bases, the J end lost 8 bases, and 12 bases lay between the germline ends. Germline V gene sequence: CDR1 GTSNPN, CDR2 SVGIG (reference sequence).